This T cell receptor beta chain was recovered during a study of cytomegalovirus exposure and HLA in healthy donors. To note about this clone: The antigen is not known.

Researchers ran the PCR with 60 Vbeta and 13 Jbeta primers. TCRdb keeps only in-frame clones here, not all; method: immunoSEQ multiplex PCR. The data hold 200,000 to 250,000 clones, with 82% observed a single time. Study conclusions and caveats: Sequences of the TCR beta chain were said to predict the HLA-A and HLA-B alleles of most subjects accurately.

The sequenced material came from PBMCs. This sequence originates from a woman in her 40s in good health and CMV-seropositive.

This CDR3 reads CSARDPQRAFF. In DNA form, the CDR3 reads TGCAGTGCTAGAGATCCTCAACGGGCTTTCTTT. This chain links TRBV20-1 with TRBJ1-1, with D uncertain. Deletions cut 0 bases from V and 11 bases from J, with 10 bases between. This CDR3 has 11 amino acids. Germline CDR1 reads DFQATT; CDR2 reads SNEGSKA (reference sequence).